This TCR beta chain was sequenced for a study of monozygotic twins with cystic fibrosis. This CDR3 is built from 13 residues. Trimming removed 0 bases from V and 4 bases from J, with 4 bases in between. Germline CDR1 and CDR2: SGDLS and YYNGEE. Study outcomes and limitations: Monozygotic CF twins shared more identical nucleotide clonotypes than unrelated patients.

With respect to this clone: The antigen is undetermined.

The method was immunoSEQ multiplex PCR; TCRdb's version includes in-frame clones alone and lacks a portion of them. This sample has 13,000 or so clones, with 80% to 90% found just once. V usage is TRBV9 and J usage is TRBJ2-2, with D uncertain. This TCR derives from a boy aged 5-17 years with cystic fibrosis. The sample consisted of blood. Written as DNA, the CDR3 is TGTGCCAGCAGCGTAGGCCCCACCGGGGAGCTGTTTTTT. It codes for CASSVGPTGELFF.